Here is one TCR beta chain with its context. Its target is not known. The data were taken from a study of cytomegalovirus exposure and HLA in healthy donors. Findings of the study overall: The records held CMV serostatus as the only immune exposure information. Several of the most significant clusters appeared, in a later analysis, to be linked to common viral pathogens.

Healthy bone marrow donors made up the donor group. V was cut by 3 bases and J by 4 bases, with 17 bases left in between. The CDR3 covers 15 residues. The V gene's germline CDR1 is SQVTM and CDR2 ANQGSEA. PCR amplification relied on 60 Vbeta primers (plus 13 Jbeta primers). Clones were read by immunoSEQ multiplex PCR, and TCRdb kept only the in-frame ones, dropping some. The sample includes about 180,000 clones, over 75% of them seen just once. The chain uses TRBV29-1 and TRBJ2-3, with a weak D call TRBD1 (6 bases). This clonotype was obtained from a man aged 60 to 69 in good health and CMV-seronegative. Source material: PBMCs. The CDR3 region has the DNA TGCAGCGTTGAGGCACCAGGGGCTTTCGCAGATACGCAGTATTTT. Its protein product is CSVEAPGAFADTQYF.